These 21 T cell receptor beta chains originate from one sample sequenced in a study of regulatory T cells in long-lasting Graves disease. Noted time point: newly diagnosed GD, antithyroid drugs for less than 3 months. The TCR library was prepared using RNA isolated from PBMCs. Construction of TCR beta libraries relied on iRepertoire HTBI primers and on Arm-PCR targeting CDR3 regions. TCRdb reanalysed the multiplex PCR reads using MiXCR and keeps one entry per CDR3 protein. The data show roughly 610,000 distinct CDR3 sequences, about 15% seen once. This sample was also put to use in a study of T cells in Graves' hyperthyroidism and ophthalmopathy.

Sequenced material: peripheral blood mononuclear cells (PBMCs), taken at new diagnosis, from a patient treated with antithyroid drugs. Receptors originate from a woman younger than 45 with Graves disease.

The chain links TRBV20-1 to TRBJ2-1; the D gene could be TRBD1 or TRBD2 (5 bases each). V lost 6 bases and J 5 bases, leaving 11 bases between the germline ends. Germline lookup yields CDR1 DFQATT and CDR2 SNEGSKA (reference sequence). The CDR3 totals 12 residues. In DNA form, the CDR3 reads TGCAGTGCGGCAGGGAGCCACAATGAGCAGTTCTTC. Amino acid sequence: CSAAGSHNEQFF.

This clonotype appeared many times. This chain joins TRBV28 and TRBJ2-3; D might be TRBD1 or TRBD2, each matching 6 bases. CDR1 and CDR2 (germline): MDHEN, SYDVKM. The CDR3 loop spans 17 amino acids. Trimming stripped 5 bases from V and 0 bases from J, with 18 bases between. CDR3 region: CASSTPRGPGSTDTQYF. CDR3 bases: TGTGCCAGCAGTACCCCCCGGGGGCCGGGAAGCACAGATACGCAGTATTTT. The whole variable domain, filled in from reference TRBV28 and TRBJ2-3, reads DVKVTQSSRYLVKRTGEKVFLECVQDMDHENMFWYRQDPGLGLRLIYFSYDVKMKEKGDIPEGYSVSREKKERFSLILESASTNQTSMYLCASSTPRGPGSTDTQYFGPGTRLTVL.

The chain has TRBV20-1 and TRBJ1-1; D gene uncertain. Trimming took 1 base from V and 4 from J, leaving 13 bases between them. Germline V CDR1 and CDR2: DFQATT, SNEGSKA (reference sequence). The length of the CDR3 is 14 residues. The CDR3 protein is CSARGRIGGTEAFF. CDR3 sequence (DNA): TGCAGTGCTAGAGGCAGGATTGGCGGCACTGAAGCTTTCTTT.

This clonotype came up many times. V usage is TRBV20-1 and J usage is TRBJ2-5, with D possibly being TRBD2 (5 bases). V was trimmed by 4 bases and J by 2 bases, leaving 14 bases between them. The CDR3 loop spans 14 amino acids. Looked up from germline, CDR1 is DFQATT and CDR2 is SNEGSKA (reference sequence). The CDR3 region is CSAIDGRGQETQYF. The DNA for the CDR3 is TGCAGTGCTATTGATGGCCGGGGACAAGAGACCCAGTACTTC.

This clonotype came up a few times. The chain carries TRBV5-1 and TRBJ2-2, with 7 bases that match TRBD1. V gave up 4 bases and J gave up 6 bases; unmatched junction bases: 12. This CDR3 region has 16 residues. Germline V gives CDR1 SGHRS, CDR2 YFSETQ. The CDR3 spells CASSGVTGIGSGELFF. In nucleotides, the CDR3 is TGCGCCAGCAGCGGAGTGACAGGGATCGGTTCCGGGGAGCTGTTTTTT. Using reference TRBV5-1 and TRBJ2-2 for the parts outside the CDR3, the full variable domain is KAGVTQTPRYLIKTRGQQVTLSCSPISGHRSVSWYQQTPGQGLQFLFEYFSETQRNKGNFPGRFSGRQFSNSRSEMNVSTLELGDSALYLCASSGVTGIGSGELFFGEGSRLTVL.

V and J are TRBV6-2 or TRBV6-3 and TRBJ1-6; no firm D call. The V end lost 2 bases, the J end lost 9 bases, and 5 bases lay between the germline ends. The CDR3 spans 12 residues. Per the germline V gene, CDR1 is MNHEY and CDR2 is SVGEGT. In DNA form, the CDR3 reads TGTGCCAGCAGTTACGGCATTTCACCCCTCCACTTT. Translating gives CASSYGISPLHF.

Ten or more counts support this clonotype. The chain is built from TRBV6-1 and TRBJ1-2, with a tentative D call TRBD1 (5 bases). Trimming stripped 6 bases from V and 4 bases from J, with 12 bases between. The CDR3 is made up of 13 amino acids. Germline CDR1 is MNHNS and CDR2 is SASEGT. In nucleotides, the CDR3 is TGTGCCAGCAGACCACAGGCGTTCTATGGCTACACCTTC. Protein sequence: CASRPQAFYGYTF.

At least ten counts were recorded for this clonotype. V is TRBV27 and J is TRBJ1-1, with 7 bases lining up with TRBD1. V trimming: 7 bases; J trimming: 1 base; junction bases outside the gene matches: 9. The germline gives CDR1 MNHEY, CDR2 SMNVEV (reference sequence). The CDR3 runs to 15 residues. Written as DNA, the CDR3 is TGTGCCAGCAACCCGATGGGACAGCCGAACACTGAAGCTTTCTTT. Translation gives CASNPMGQPNTEAFF.

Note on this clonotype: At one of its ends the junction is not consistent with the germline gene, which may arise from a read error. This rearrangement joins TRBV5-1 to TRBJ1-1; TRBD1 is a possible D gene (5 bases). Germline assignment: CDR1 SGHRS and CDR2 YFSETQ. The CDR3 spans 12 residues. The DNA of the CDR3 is TGTGCCAGCAGAGTCGGGACGGGGGAAGCTTTCTTT. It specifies CASRVGTGEAFF.

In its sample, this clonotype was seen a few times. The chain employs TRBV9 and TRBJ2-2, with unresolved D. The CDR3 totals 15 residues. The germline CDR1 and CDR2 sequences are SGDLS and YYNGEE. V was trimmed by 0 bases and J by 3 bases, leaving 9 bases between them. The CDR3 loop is CASSVVGLDTGELFF. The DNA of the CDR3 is TGTGCCAGCAGCGTAGTCGGGCTTGACACCGGGGAGCTGTTTTTT. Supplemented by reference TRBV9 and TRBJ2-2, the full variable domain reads DSGVTQTPKHLITATGQRVTLRCSPRSGDLSVYWYQQSLDQGLQFLIQYYNGEERAKGNILERFSAQQFPDLHSELNLSSLELGDSALYFCASSVVGLDTGELFFGEGSRLTVL.

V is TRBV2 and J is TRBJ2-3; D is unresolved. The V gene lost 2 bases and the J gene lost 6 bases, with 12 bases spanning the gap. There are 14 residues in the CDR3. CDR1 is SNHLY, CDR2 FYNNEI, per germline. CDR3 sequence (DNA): TGTGCCAGCAGTGAATCCCTGGTAGTGGATACGCAGTATTTT. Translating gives CASSESLVVDTQYF.

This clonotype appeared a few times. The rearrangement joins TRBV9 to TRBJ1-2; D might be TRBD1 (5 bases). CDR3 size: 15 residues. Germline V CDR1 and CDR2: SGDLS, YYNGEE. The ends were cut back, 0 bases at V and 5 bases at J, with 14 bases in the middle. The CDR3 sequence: CASSVDGDPLYGYTF. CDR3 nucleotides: TGTGCCAGCAGCGTAGACGGGGACCCCCTTTATGGCTACACCTTC. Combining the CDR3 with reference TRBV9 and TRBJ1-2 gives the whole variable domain DSGVTQTPKHLITATGQRVTLRCSPRSGDLSVYWYQQSLDQGLQFLIQYYNGEERAKGNILERFSAQQFPDLHSELNLSSLELGDSALYFCASSVDGDPLYGYTFGSGTRLTVV.

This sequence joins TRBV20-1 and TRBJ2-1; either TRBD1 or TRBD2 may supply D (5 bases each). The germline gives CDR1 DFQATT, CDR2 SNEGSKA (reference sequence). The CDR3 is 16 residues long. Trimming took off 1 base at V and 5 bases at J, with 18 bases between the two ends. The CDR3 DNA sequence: TGCAGTGCTAGAGCCCCCGGGGCCAAAAACCACAATGAGCAGTTCTTC. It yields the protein CSARAPGAKNHNEQFF.

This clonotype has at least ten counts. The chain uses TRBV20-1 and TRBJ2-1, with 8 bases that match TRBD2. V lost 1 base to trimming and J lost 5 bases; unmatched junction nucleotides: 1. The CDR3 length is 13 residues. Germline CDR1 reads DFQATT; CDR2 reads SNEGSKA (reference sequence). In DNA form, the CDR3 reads TGCAGTGCTAGAGTAGCGGGAAACAATGAGCAGTTCTTC. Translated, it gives CSARVAGNNEQFF.

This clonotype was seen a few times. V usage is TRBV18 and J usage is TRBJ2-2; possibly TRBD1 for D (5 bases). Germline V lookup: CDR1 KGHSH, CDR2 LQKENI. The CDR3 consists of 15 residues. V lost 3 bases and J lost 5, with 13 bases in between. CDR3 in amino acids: CASSPVPKGTGELFF. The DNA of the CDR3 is TGTGCCAGCTCACCTGTTCCGAAGGGGACCGGGGAGCTGTTTTTT. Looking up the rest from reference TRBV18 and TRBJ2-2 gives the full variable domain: NAGVMQNPRHLVRRRGQEARLRCSPMKGHSHVYWYRQLPEEGLKFMVYLQKENIIDESGMPKERFSAEFPKEGPSILRIQQVVRGDSAAYFCASSPVPKGTGELFFGEGSRLTVL.

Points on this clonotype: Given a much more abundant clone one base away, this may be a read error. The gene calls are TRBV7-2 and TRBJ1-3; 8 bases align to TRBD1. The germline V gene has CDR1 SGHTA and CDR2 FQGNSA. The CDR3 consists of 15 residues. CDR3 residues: CAGSSRGPKGNTIYF. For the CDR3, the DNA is TGTGCCGGCAGCTCCAGGGGGCCGAAAGGAAACACCATATATTTT.

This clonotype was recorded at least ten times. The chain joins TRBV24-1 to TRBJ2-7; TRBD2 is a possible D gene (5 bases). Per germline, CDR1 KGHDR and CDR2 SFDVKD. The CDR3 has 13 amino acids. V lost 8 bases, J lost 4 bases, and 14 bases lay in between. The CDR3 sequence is CATTEDGFYEQYF. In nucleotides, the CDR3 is TGTGCCACCACGGAGGATGGGTTTTACGAGCAGTACTTC.

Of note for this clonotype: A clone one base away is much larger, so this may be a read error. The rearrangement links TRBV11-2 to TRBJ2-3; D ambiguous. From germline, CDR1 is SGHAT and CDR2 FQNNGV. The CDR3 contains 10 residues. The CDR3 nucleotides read TGTGCCAACAGCTTCGGTACGCAGTATTTT. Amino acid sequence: CANSFGTQYF.

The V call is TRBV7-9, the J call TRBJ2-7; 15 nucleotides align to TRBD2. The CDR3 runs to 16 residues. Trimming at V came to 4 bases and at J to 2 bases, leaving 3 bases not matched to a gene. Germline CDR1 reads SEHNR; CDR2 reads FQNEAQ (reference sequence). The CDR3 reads CASSWGLAGGTYEQYF. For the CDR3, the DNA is TGTGCCAGCAGCTGGGGACTAGCGGGAGGCACCTACGAGCAGTACTTC.

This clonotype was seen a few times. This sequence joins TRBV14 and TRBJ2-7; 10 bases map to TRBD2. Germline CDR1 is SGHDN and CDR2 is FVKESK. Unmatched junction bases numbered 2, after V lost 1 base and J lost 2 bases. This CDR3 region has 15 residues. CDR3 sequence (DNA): TGTGCCAGCAGCCAAGGGACTAGCGGAACCTACGAGCAGTACTTC. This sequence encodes CASSQGTSGTYEQYF.

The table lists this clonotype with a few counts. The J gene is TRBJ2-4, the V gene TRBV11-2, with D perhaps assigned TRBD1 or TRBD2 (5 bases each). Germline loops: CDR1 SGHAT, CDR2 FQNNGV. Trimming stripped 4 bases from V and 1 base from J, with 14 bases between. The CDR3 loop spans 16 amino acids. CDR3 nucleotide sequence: TGTGCCAGCAGCTCCGGGACCAACGATGCCAAAAACATTCAGTACTTC. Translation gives CASSSGTNDAKNIQYF.